This T cell receptor (beta chain) was found in a study of shared T cell receptors in the human thymus. Sequencing used immunoSEQ multiplex PCR; TCRdb keeps in-frame clones, though not all of them. The repertoire holds 540,000 or so clones, approximately 80% seen once, with roughly 0.013% in the top ten. Germline loops: CDR1 SGHRS, CDR2 YFSETQ. The CDR3 loop spans 15 amino acids. V dropped 0 bases and J dropped 1; count of bases not matched to a gene: 1. These same records also appear under a second study, on human thymus T cells. That source reports: The thymus tissue came from resections taken during corrective heart surgery. Across thymic and blood repertoires, the usage of V and J genes appeared to be biased. Thymic TCR repertoires of unrelated people reportedly overlapped highly.

The rearrangement links TRBV5-1 to TRBJ2-7, with 10 bases identical to TRBD2. This clonotype originated in a boy under two years old with a congenital heart defect. Specimen: thymocytes. CDR3 DNA: TGCGCCAGCAGCTTGGCACTAGCGGGATCCTACGAGCAGTACTTC. It encodes CASSLALAGSYEQYF.